The T cell receptor (beta chain) under discussion was sequenced for a study of OX40 agonist ivuxolimab in advanced cancers. CDR1 is SGHTA and CDR2 is FQGNSA in the germline V gene. V was cut by 5 bases and J by 2 bases, with 12 bases left in between. The CDR3 loop spans 14 amino acids. Sequencing was performed with immunoSEQ multiplex PCR; in TCRdb, only in-frame clones are kept and a portion is missing. The sample shows fewer than 70,000 clones, around 90% of them seen only once. The receptor was isolated from an adult with an advanced solid tumor such as melanoma, head and neck, liver or kidney cancer. Sequenced here: CD4+ or CD8+ T cells sorted from blood, sampled in a trial of the OX40 agonist ivuxolimab. The chain uses TRBV7-2 and TRBJ2-5; either TRBD1 or TRBD2 may supply D (5 bases each). The CDR3 DNA reads as TGTGCCAGCAGCCGGGACCCCGGACAAGAGACCCAGTACTTC. Amino acids: CASSRDPGQETQYF.